The clone carrying this T cell receptor beta chain was seen a few times. These data are taken from a study of T cells in Graves' hyperthyroidism and ophthalmopathy. Amplification yielded TCR beta CDR3 regions, with RNA transcripts as the source. A set of HTBI primers served as the primers for a first-round RT-PCR of the TCR CDR3. TCRdb reprocessed the multiplex PCR reads via MiXCR and lists one record per CDR3 protein. The table records 130,000 to 150,000 distinct CDR3 sequences, 22% of them present only once. This CDR3 has 15 amino acids. J was trimmed by 2 bases and V by 6 bases; bases with no gene match: 9. Germline V CDR1 and CDR2: SGHAT, FQNNGV.

This chain uses TRBV11-2 with TRBJ2-7; 8 positions match TRBD1. This receptor was taken from a woman aged 45-65 years with Graves' hyperthyroidism that later progressed to Graves' ophthalmopathy. Material: blood. The CDR3 coding sequence is TGTGCCAGCAGTATAAACAGGGGGGCTGCCTACGAGCAGTACTTC. It is translated as CASSINRGAAYEQYF.